This entry concerns a single T cell receptor beta chain. This table comes from immunoSEQ multiplex PCR, and its TCRdb copy is limited to in-frame clones, with some not included. The top ten clones hold 2.2% of a sample with fewer than 300,000 clones, approximately 91% of them seen once. The entry originates in a study of blood T cell repertoires in COVID-19. Study information: Specimens from acute and convalescent COVID-19 originated in the United States, Italy and Spain.

Seattle's enrolled individuals joined amid active infection and were then monitored longitudinally. Germline V CDR1 and CDR2: SGHTA, FQGNSA. This CDR3 has 14 amino acids. J lost 5 bases, V lost 1 base, and 2 bases had no gene match. The chain links TRBV7-2 to TRBJ2-7; 10 bases map to TRBD2. The specimen was peripheral blood. The receptor comes from a woman aged 30 to 39 with COVID-19, enrolled during active disease. CDR3 protein: CASSLVGTSDEQYF. The DNA of the CDR3 is TGTGCCAGCAGCTTAGTCGGGACTAGCGACGAGCAGTACTTC. The full variable domain, in which reference TRBV7-2 and TRBJ2-7 provide the parts outside the CDR3, is GAGVSQSPSNKVTEKGKDVELRCDPISGHTALYWYRQSLGQGLEFLIYFQGNSAPDKSGLPSDRFSAERTGGSVSTLTIQRTQQEDSAVYLCASSLVGTSDEQYFGPGTRLTVT.